A selection of T cell receptor beta chains follows, all from one sample in a study of T cell responses to AZD1222 COVID-19 vaccine. Here immunoSEQ multiplex PCR was the method, and the copy in TCRdb shows in-frame clones only, minus some. The sample has 91,000 or so clones; 92% are singletons. The material was peripheral blood, obtained 28 days after the second AZD1222 dose. These receptors originate from an adult who received the AZD1222 COVID-19 vaccine. Each CDR3 is given with its conserved first and last residue. Each record gives: D gene, J gene, V gene, clone size, CDR3 length, CDR3 DNA, CDR3 protein. A D gene is named only where the DNA matches it firmly. Clone size is stated in some rows and not others, as once, few, many or a class when expanded.

D gene: TRBD1; J gene: TRBJ1-5; V gene: TRBV30; clone size: NA; CDR3 length: 12; CDR3 DNA: TGTGCCTGGCAGGGGGCAGGGCAGCCCCAGCATTTT; CDR3 protein: CAWQGAGQPQHF
D gene: NA; J gene: TRBJ1-3; V gene: TRBV7-2; clone size: NA; CDR3 length: 13; CDR3 DNA: TGTGCCAGCAGCCCACCCCCTGGAAACACCATATATTTT; CDR3 protein: CASSPPPGNTIYF
D gene: TRBD2; J gene: TRBJ2-1; V gene: TRBV11-2; clone size: NA; CDR3 length: 13; CDR3 DNA: TGTGCCAGCAGCTTAGGGGCGGGAGATGAGCAGTTCTTC; CDR3 protein: CASSLGAGDEQFF
D gene: TRBD1; J gene: TRBJ1-4; V gene: TRBV2; clone size: NA; CDR3 length: 13; CDR3 DNA: TGTGCCAGCAGGACAGGGAGTCCCGAAAAACTGTTTTTT; CDR3 protein: CASRTGSPEKLFF
D gene: NA; J gene: TRBJ1-3; V gene: TRBV5-4; clone size: NA; CDR3 length: 14; CDR3 DNA: TGTGCCAGCAGCCAGGACAGCATTGGAAACACCATATATTTT; CDR3 protein: CASSQDSIGNTIYF
D gene: NA; J gene: TRBJ1-4; V gene: TRBV19; clone size: NA; CDR3 length: 15; CDR3 DNA: TGTGCCAGTAGTACGGTACAGGCAACTAATGAAAAACTGTTTTTT; CDR3 protein: CASSTVQATNEKLFF
D gene: NA; J gene: TRBJ2-1; V gene: TRBV7-3; clone size: NA; CDR3 length: 15; CDR3 DNA: TGTGCCAGCTCCAACAGGATTAGCTCCTACAATGAGCAGTTCTTC; CDR3 protein: CASSNRISSYNEQFF
D gene: TRBD2; J gene: TRBJ2-2; V gene: TRBV4-1; clone size: NA; CDR3 length: 17; CDR3 DNA: TGCGCCAGCAGCGCCCGGGGAAGCGGGGGGAGAACCGGGGAGCTGTTTTTT; CDR3 protein: CASSARGSGGRTGELFF
D gene: TRBD1; J gene: TRBJ1-2; V gene: TRBV5-1; clone size: NA; CDR3 length: 16; CDR3 DNA: TGCGCCAGCAGCTCCCCGGGACAGGGGGCGTTTGATGGCTACACCTTC; CDR3 protein: CASSSPGQGAFDGYTF
D gene: NA; J gene: TRBJ1-2; V gene: TRBV19; clone size: once; CDR3 length: 16; CDR3 DNA: TGTGCCAGTAGTATAGGAACCCTCCCAGGTGGGCCCGGCTACACCTTC; CDR3 protein: CASSIGTLPGGPGYTF
D gene: NA; J gene: TRBJ1-5; V gene: TRBV5-1; clone size: NA; CDR3 length: 14; CDR3 DNA: TGCGCCAGCAGCTTGGCGCCCAAGGTTCAGCCCCAGCATTTT; CDR3 protein: CASSLAPKVQPQHF